This TCR beta chain was identified in a study of T cells after somatic rescue of genetic block. Only in-frame clones appear in the TCRdb table, and some are missing; sequencing was by immunoSEQ multiplex PCR. The sample includes around 64,000 clones, around 92% seen only once; the top ten take approximately 3%. The CDR3 is 14 amino acids. In germline, CDR1 is ENHRY, CDR2 SYGVKD. The ends lost 2 bases at V and 7 bases at J; junction bases unmatched: 4. This clonotype was sampled from a man in his forties or fifties. The chain carries TRBV10-3 and TRBJ1-4; 7 positions match TRBD1. Sequencing input: peripheral blood mononuclear cells (PBMCs). The chain's CDR3 is CAISETGVAEKLFF. DNA for the CDR3: TGTGCCATCAGTGAGACAGGGGTGGCTGAAAAACTGTTTTTT.